A selection of T cell receptor beta chains follows, all from one sample in a study of blood T cell repertoires in COVID-19. Clones were read by immunoSEQ multiplex PCR, and TCRdb kept only the in-frame ones, dropping some. The repertoire holds a few hundred thousand clones, with roughly nine tenths as singletons. Sequencing used PBMCs or T cells enriched from blood (not recorded which). The receptors come from an older woman who had recovered from COVID-19. Both conserved end residues are part of each CDR3. Each record gives: J gene, V gene, D gene, clone size, CDR3 protein, CDR3 DNA. D genes are given only for firm matches. Part of the rows lack a size; the others show once, few, many or a class for expanded clones.

TRBJ2-2 TRBV7-3 TRBD1 few CASSPQGLNTGELFF TGTGCCAGCAGCCCACAGGGGCTAAACACCGGGGAGCTGTTTTTT
TRBJ2-7 TRBV11-2 TRBD1 once CASSAARTGNPYEQYF TGTGCCAGCAGCGCCGCCAGGACAGGAAATCCCTACGAGCAGTACTTC
TRBJ2-1 TRBV7-2 NA NA CASMAGWNEQFF TGTGCCAGCATGGCAGGCTGGAATGAGCAGTTCTTC
TRBJ1-5 TRBV2 NA NA CASRDRFNQPQHF TGTGCCAGCAGGGACAGATTCAATCAGCCCCAGCATTTT
TRBJ1-2 TRBV30 NA NA CAWSAGADDYGYTF TGTGCCTGGAGTGCTGGGGCAGATGACTATGGCTACACCTTC
TRBJ1-2 TRBV5-1 NA NA CASSLGQVYGYTF TGCGCCAGCAGCTTGGGACAGGTCTATGGCTACACCTTC
TRBJ2-7 TRBV15 TRBD1 NA CATSRGGTGGNYEQYF TGTGCCACCAGCAGAGGGGGGACAGGGGGCAACTACGAGCAGTACTTC
TRBJ2-1 TRBV11-3 TRBD1 NA CASSPGTGGTYNEQFF TGTGCCAGCAGCCCTGGAACAGGGGGGACTTACAATGAGCAGTTCTTC
TRBJ2-1 TRBV2 TRBD2 NA CASSEQTSAYNEQFF TGTGCCAGCAGTGAACAGACTAGCGCCTACAATGAGCAGTTCTTC
TRBJ1-3 TRBV2 NA NA CASSLTGKSGNTIYF TGTGCCAGCAGCCTTACAGGGAAATCTGGAAACACCATATATTTT
TRBJ1-4 TRBV6-5 TRBD1 NA CASSRQGWGEKLFF TGTGCCAGCAGTCGACAGGGGTGGGGTGAAAAACTGTTTTTT
TRBJ1-5 TRBV28 NA NA CASTFWRGLVQPQHF TGTGCCAGCACCTTCTGGAGGGGTCTAGTTCAGCCCCAGCATTTT
TRBJ2-2 TRBV5-1 NA once CASSLAFPGGTGELFF TGCGCCAGCAGTCTAGCTTTCCCTGGAGGCACCGGGGAGCTGTTTTTT
TRBJ2-1 TRBV6-5 TRBD2 NA CASSQTSGVGNEQFF TGTGCCAGCAGTCAAACTAGCGGGGTAGGTAATGAGCAGTTCTTC
TRBJ2-3 TRBV9 TRBD1 NA CASSSGQTDTQYF TGTGCCAGCAGCTCGGGACAGACAGATACGCAGTATTTT
TRBJ1-1 TRBV6-5 NA NA CASSYSSMNTEAFF TGTGCCAGCAGTTACTCGTCTATGAACACTGAAGCTTTCTTT
TRBJ2-5 TRBV19 TRBD2 NA CASSMASGGLETQYF TGTGCCAGTAGTATGGCTAGCGGGGGGCTCGAGACCCAGTACTTC
TRBJ1-3 TRBV5-5 NA NA CASSLDIFSGNTIYF TGTGCCAGCAGCTTGGACATCTTCTCTGGAAACACCATATATTTT
TRBJ1-4 TRBV6-5 NA NA CASSYSSARGNEKLFF TGTGCCAGCAGTTACAGCTCCGCTCGGGGTAATGAAAAACTGTTTTTT
TRBJ1-5 TRBV19 NA once CASRITGSNQPQHF TGTGCCAGTAGGATAACAGGGAGCAATCAGCCCCAGCATTTT
TRBJ1-5 TRBV12-3/TRBV12-4 NA NA CASSLGRRGQHF TGTGCCAGCAGTTTAGGCAGAAGAGGCCAGCATTTT
TRBJ2-5 TRBV7-8 NA NA CASSTNRGGVRETQYF TGTGCCAGCAGCACCAACAGGGGCGGGGTGAGAGAGACCCAGTACTTC
TRBJ1-5 TRBV28 NA few CASRGSRHQPQHF TGTGCCAGCCGAGGGTCGAGGCATCAGCCCCAGCATTTT
TRBJ1-5 TRBV3-1/TRBV3-2 NA once CASSLGGGAQHF TGTGCCAGCAGCCTCGGTGGGGGGGCCCAGCATTTT
TRBJ2-1 TRBV2 NA once CASRRDNEQFF TGTGCCAGCAGGCGGGACAATGAGCAGTTCTTC
TRBJ2-5 TRBV29-1 TRBD2 once CSVELGLQETQYF TGCAGCGTTGAGTTGGGACTACAAGAGACCCAGTACTTC
TRBJ1-1 TRBV2 NA NA CASRRRQIIHSNTEAFF TGTGCCAGCAGGAGGAGACAGATTATCCATTCGAACACTGAAGCTTTCTTT
TRBJ1-5 TRBV28 NA NA CASSLGRNQPQHF TGTGCCAGCAGTCTAGGCCGTAATCAGCCCCAGCATTTT
TRBJ2-4 TRBV28 NA NA CASRPVSGQLAKNIQYF TGTGCCAGCAGGCCTGTATCGGGACAACTAGCCAAAAACATTCAGTACTTC
TRBJ1-1 TRBV6-5 NA NA CASSYGGLAFF TGTGCCAGCAGTTACGGGGGCCTAGCTTTCTTT
TRBJ2-7 TRBV15 NA NA CATSSPSMALYEQYF TGTGCCACCAGCAGCCCTAGCATGGCCCTCTACGAGCAGTACTTC
TRBJ1-1 TRBV24-1 NA few CATSDSPPRNTEAFF TGTGCCACCAGTGATTCCCCCCCCCGGAACACTGAAGCTTTCTTT
TRBJ2-1 TRBV7-9 TRBD2 NA CASSLGHSGSDEQFF TGTGCCAGCAGCTTAGGACATAGCGGGAGCGATGAGCAGTTCTTC
TRBJ1-5 TRBV3-1/TRBV3-2 TRBD1 NA CASSRGQGANQPQHF TGTGCCAGCAGCCGGGGACAGGGGGCAAATCAGCCCCAGCATTTT
TRBJ1-6 TRBV12-3/TRBV12-4 NA NA CASSALVETLHF TGTGCCAGCAGTGCACTTGTGGAGACCCTCCACTTT
TRBJ1-4 TRBV6-5 NA NA CASRGTATNEKLFF TGTGCCAGCAGGGGGACTGCAACTAATGAAAAACTGTTTTTT
TRBJ1-4 TRBV5-4 NA NA CASSDRRNEKLFF TGTGCCAGCAGCGACAGACGTAATGAAAAACTGTTTTTT
TRBJ1-2 TRBV7-9 NA NA CASSPQSLYGYTF TGTGCCAGCAGCCCCCAGTCCCTCTATGGCTACACCTTC
TRBJ1-1 TRBV19 TRBD1 NA CASSTGQGSTEAFF TGTGCCAGTAGTACCGGACAGGGTTCCACTGAAGCTTTCTTT
TRBJ1-3 TRBV5-6 TRBD1 NA CASSSQGWRNTIYF TGTGCCAGCAGCTCACAGGGGTGGAGAAACACCATATATTTT
TRBJ2-1 TRBV9 TRBD2 few CASSVMVGGALSEQFF TGTGCCAGCAGCGTAATGGTCGGGGGGGCCTTAAGTGAGCAGTTCTTC
TRBJ2-2 TRBV29-1 NA NA CSVVGGFNTGELFF TGCAGCGTTGTTGGAGGGTTCAACACCGGGGAGCTGTTTTTT
TRBJ1-6 TRBV30 NA NA CAWRTRGSGNNSPLHF TGTGCCTGGCGGACTCGGGGGTCTGGAAATAATTCACCCCTCCACTTT
TRBJ2-1 TRBV30 NA NA CARAAYNEQFF TGTGCCCGAGCGGCGTACAATGAGCAGTTCTTC
TRBJ1-3 TRBV28 TRBD1 NA CASSSWTGSGNTIYF TGTGCCAGCAGTTCCTGGACAGGCTCCGGAAACACCATATATTTT
TRBJ2-5 TRBV7-8 TRBD2 NA CASSSERSSGRAVETQYF TGTGCCAGCAGCTCGGAGAGGTCTAGCGGGAGGGCCGTAGAGACCCAGTACTTC
TRBJ1-4 TRBV6-5 NA NA CASGGTGNEKLFF TGTGCCAGCGGAGGGACGGGAAATGAAAAACTGTTTTTT
TRBJ1-1 TRBV5-1 NA NA CASSLLQGNTEAFF TGCGCCAGCAGCTTATTACAGGGGAACACTGAAGCTTTCTTT
TRBJ2-5 TRBV11-1 TRBD2 once CASRGGETQYF TGTGCCAGCCGGGGGGGGGAGACCCAGTACTTC
TRBJ2-7 TRBV3-1/TRBV3-2 TRBD1 NA CASSQRYRGYEQYF TGTGCCAGCAGCCAACGCTACAGGGGCTACGAGCAGTACTTC
TRBJ2-1 TRBV9 TRBD2 NA CASSNTGTSSYNEQFF TGTGCCAGCAGCAATACCGGGACTAGCTCCTACAATGAGCAGTTCTTC
TRBJ1-6 TRBV19 NA NA CASSIVGGQVSYNSPLHF TGTGCCAGTAGTATAGTAGGAGGTCAAGTCTCCTATAATTCACCCCTCCACTTT
TRBJ1-6 TRBV30 NA NA CAWSIRENSPLHF TGTGCCTGGAGTATCCGGGAGAATTCACCCCTCCACTTT
TRBJ1-2 TRBV19 TRBD1 few CASSKQGPLSYGYTF TGTGCCAGTAGTAAACAGGGGCCTCTGTCCTATGGCTACACCTTC